The T cell receptor (beta chain) described here comes from a study of CXCR3-negative and CXCR3-positive naive CD8 T cells. Germline V gene data show CDR1 as SGHTA and CDR2 as FQGNSA. The CDR3 consists of 16 residues. Of note for this clonotype: What it recognizes is unknown.

The study's findings and limits: Cryopreserved PBMCs had partly decreased CXCR3 expression; fresh PBMCs were used in most assays. Compared with CXCR3-negative naive cells, CXCR3-positive naive cells showed more hydrophobic TRB CDR3s. Comparably high diversity marked both naive subsets, whereas memory CD8+ cells had much lower diversity.

Researchers prepared the TRB cDNA libraries using 5' RACE with UMI labels. TCRdb re-called the 5' RACE reads; every CDR3 protein appears as one record, without DNA. This table lists over 55,000 distinct CDR3 sequences. The rearrangement uses TRBV7-2 and TRBJ2-5; TCRdb picks TRBD1, but there is no DNA to check that call. This TCR was sampled from a human donor in good health. Some clones in this sample may be carry-over from other donors' samples. The sequencing sample was made of naive CXCR3+ CD8+ T cells from blood. Indicated subset: CD45RO-CCR7+CD27+CD95- naive CD8+ T cells expressing CXCR3 (TNR3+). The CDR3 protein is CASSLEGPQGGETQYF.